Below, one T cell receptor (beta chain) is given with its context. Germline V lookup: CDR1 LGHNA, CDR2 YSLEER. The CDR3 contains 16 residues. V lost 0 bases and J lost 3, with 14 bases in between. The authors' processing: Reference gene primer amplification in the assay estimated nucleated cell counts. Method: immunoSEQ multiplex PCR; TCRdb's copy keeps in-frame clones and lacks some. That table is the source of V, J and clone size, and D and trimming were worked out from the DNA. The data hold tens of thousands of clones, with 88% observed a single time. The sample belongs to a study of blood T cell repertoires in COVID-19. Study in general: The origin of the acute and convalescent COVID-19 samples was the United States, Italy and Spain. PBMCs, B-cell-depleted T cells, or T cells provided the cDNA or gDNA that made up the material.

The sample consisted of peripheral blood. This sequence originates from a man aged 45-60 years with active COVID-19. The chain is built from TRBV4-3 and TRBJ1-2; possible D gene TRBD1, 5 bases. CDR3 coding DNA: TGCGCCAGCAGCCAAGATCCTCAGGGCCCTTACTATGGCTACACCTTC. Protein: CASSQDPQGPYYGYTF.